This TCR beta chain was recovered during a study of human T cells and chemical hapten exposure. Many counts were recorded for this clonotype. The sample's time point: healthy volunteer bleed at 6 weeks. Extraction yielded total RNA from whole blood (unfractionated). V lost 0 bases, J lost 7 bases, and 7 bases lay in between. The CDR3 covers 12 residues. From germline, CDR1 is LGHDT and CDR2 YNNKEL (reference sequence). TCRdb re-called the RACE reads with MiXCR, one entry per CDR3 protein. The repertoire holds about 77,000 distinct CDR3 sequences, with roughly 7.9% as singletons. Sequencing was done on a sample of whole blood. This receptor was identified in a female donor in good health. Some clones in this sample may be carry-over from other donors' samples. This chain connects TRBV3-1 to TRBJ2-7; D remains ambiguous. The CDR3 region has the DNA TGTGCCAGCAGCCAAGAACCGGGTGAGCAGTACTTC. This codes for CASSQEPGEQYF.